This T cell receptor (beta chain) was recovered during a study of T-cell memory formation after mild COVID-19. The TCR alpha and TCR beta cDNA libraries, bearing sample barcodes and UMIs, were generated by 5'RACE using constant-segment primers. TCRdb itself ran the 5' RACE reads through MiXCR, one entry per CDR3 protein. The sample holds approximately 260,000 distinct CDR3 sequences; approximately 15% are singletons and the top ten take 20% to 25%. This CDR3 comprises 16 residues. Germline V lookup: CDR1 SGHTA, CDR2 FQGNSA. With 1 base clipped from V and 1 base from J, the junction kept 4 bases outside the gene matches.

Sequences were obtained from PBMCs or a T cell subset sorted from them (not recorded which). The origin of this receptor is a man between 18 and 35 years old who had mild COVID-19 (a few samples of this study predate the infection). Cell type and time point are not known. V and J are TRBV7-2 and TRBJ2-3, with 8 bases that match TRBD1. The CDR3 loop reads CASSLVRGPGTDTQYF. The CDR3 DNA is TGTGCCAGCAGCTTAGTCAGGGGGCCGGGCACAGATACGCAGTATTTT.